This paragraph reports one T cell receptor beta chain. This CDR3 has 13 amino acids. CDR1 and CDR2 from the germline V gene are SNHLY and FYNNEI. Trimming shortened V by 4 bases and J by 8 bases, and 14 bases separated the two germline ends. Cohort 3 donors counted as recovered after two negative PCRs, clearance, or resolved symptoms. Only in-frame clones appear in the TCRdb table, and some are missing; sequencing was by immunoSEQ multiplex PCR. This table holds about 270,000 clones, nearly 90% found once. The data stem from a study of blood T cell repertoires in COVID-19. The wider study: The United States, Italy and Spain were the sources of the acute and convalescent COVID-19 samples.

This clonotype was sampled from an older woman who had recovered from COVID-19. Sequencing used PBMCs or T cells enriched from blood (not recorded which). The chain combines TRBV2 with TRBJ1-2, with D perhaps TRBD1 (6 bases). Here the CDR3 DNA reads TGTGCCAGCAGTGTGGGGGCCCAGGGGGGCTACACCTTC. Translating gives CASSVGAQGGYTF.